This T cell receptor beta chain was sequenced in a study of blood T cell repertoires in COVID-19. CDR3 length equals 15 residues. J was trimmed by 6 bases and V by 2 bases; bases with no gene match: 7. The V gene's germline CDR1 is SGDLS and CDR2 YYNGEE. Participant ages covered roughly 18 to 89 years across about 25 US areas. Cohort allocation depended upon clinical history that participants reported. In the authors' methods: How many nucleated cells were present was estimated from reference gene primer amplification. Only in-frame clones appear in the TCRdb table, and some are missing; sequencing was by immunoSEQ multiplex PCR. The V and J calls and the clone size are those of that table, but D and trimming were determined from the DNA. The repertoire holds just under 250,000 clones, with approximately 90% as singletons.

Sample: PBMCs or T cells enriched from blood (not recorded which). The rearrangement joins TRBV9 to TRBJ2-3; TRBD2 agrees at 9 bases. The TCR originated in a woman in her 30s who had recovered from COVID-19. DNA of the CDR3: TGTGCCAGCAGCGTGGCGGGAGGGGTAGGCGATACGCAGTATTTT. As protein: CASSVAGGVGDTQYF. Complete variable domain (other parts from reference TRBV9 and TRBJ2-3): DSGVTQTPKHLITATGQRVTLRCSPRSGDLSVYWYQQSLDQGLQFLIQYYNGEERAKGNILERFSAQQFPDLHSELNLSSLELGDSALYFCASSVAGGVGDTQYFGPGTRLTVL.